The sequence of this T cell receptor beta chain was determined in a study of T cells expressing NK-cell markers. Study-wide points: Researchers report these clonotypes also headed the CD3+CD56-NKG2C+ fraction in four donors. In a group of 5 or 6 donors, dominant NKG2C+ clonotypes represented about 1.0-7.5% of CD8+ T cells. No clear determination of HCMV specificity was made for expanded NKG2C+ T cell clones.

The length of the CDR3 is 12 residues. The V gene's germline CDR1 is SGHAT and CDR2 FQNNGV. In the case of this clonotype: Its antigen is as yet unknown.

TCRdb reprocessed the 5' RACE reads, with one entry per CDR3 protein and no DNA. This sample's table reports fewer than 400,000 distinct CDR3 sequences. The sequenced sample was blood T cells: a sorted CD56 or NKG2C T cell subset, CD4+ or CD8+ T cells, or bulk PBMC T cells (not recorded which). The sequence was collected from a man aged 18 to 69 in good health. V is TRBV11-2 and J is TRBJ1-2; checking the TCRdb D call of TRBD1 is not possible without DNA. CDR3 sequence: CASSPTGYGYTF. Combining the CDR3 with reference TRBV11-2 and TRBJ1-2 gives the whole variable domain EAGVAQSPRYKIIEKRQSVAFWCNPISGHATLYWYQQILGQGPKLLIQFQNNGVVDDSQLPKDRFSAERLKGVDSTLKIQPAKLEDSAVYLCASSPTGYGYTFGSGTRLTVV.